These 18 T cell receptor beta chains originate from one sample sequenced in a study of identical twins. Via MiXCR, TCRdb re-called the 5' RACE reads, giving one row per CDR3 protein. This table has 1,800,000 or so distinct CDR3 sequences, around 33% appearing once. Source material: cord blood. The receptors were gathered from a newborn girl in good health.

This clonotype was picked up a small number of times. The J gene is TRBJ1-5, the V gene TRBV12-3 or TRBV12-4; no reliable D call. The CDR3 is 15 residues long. V was cut by 1 base and J by 2 bases, with 9 bases left in between. In DNA, the CDR3 is TGTGCCAGCAGTTTAGACGTCCGGGGCAATCAGCCCCAGCATTTT. Amino acids: CASSLDVRGNQPQHF.

This clonotype was seen at least ten times. V usage is TRBV29-1 and J usage is TRBJ2-5; D not resolved. This CDR3 spans 13 amino acids. V lost 4 bases and J 4 bases, leaving 13 bases between the germline ends. Germline CDR1 reads SQVTM; CDR2 reads ANQGSEA. In nucleotides, the CDR3 is TGCAGCGTTGGGGGAAGGGCTGTAGAGACCCAGTACTTC. Amino acid sequence: CSVGGRAVETQYF.

This clonotype was detected a few times. The chain carries TRBV5-1 and TRBJ2-1, with D possibly matching TRBD2 (6 bases). V lost 3 bases and J 0 bases, leaving 13 bases between the germline ends. Per the germline V gene, CDR1 is SGHRS and CDR2 is YFSETQ. This CDR3 comprises 16 residues. For the CDR3, the DNA is TGCGCCAGCAGCTGGACGACTAGTAACTCCTACAATGAGCAGTTCTTC. Translation gives CASSWTTSNSYNEQFF.

This clonotype turned up a few times. J is TRBJ2-1 and V is TRBV28; 8 bases align to TRBD1. Germline trimming cut 7 bases from V and 4 bases from J; bases unmatched to any gene: 3. CDR3 size: 13 residues. In germline, CDR1 is MDHEN, CDR2 SYDVKM. The CDR3 DNA sequence: TGTGCCAGCAACCGGGACAGGTACAATGAGCAGTTCTTC. The encoded protein is CASNRDRYNEQFF. The variable domain in full, with the rest retrieved from reference TRBV28 and TRBJ2-1, is DVKVTQSSRYLVKRTGEKVFLECVQDMDHENMFWYRQDPGLGLRLIYFSYDVKMKEKGDIPEGYSVSREKKERFSLILESASTNQTSMYLCASNRDRYNEQFFGPGTRLTVL.

The V call is TRBV18, the J call TRBJ2-5; 7 bases agree with TRBD1. CDR3 length: 16 amino acids. CDR1 is KGHSH and CDR2 is LQKENI in the germline V gene. Trimming took 6 bases from V and 2 from J; bases not matched to a gene: 12. The CDR3 is CASSRRQGSVQETQYF. For the CDR3, the DNA is TGTGCCAGCTCCCGAAGACAGGGCAGCGTTCAAGAGACCCAGTACTTC.

This chain uses TRBV10-3 with TRBJ2-1; 7 nucleotides align to TRBD1. V was pared by 11 bases and J by 6 bases, with 13 bases of the junction left unmatched. This CDR3 contains 14 residues. Germline V CDR1 and CDR2: ENHRY, SYGVKD. The CDR3 reads CALQGTEPFNEQFF. The CDR3 DNA follows: TGTGCCCTCCAGGGGACAGAACCTTTCAATGAGCAGTTCTTC.

This clonotype appeared a single time. The V call is TRBV5-8, the J call TRBJ2-7; 9 bases fit TRBD2. Germline-derived CDR1 and CDR2 are SGHTS and YDEGEE. Trimming removed 3 bases from V and 7 bases from J; junction bases left unmatched: 11. There are 15 residues in the CDR3. As DNA, the CDR3 is TGTGCCAGCAGCTCAAGCGGGGGGAAATACAATGAGCAGTACTTC. It yields the protein CASSSSGGKYNEQYF.

This clonotype was counted only a few times. V gene TRBV3-1 combines with J gene TRBJ2-3; 13 bases match TRBD2. This CDR3 spans 17 amino acids. Germline V lookup: CDR1 LGHDT, CDR2 YNNKEL (reference sequence). V was clipped by 5 bases and J by 2 bases; unmatched bases: 7. In DNA, the CDR3 is TGTGCCAGCAGCTTTTGGACTAGCGGGGGTATCACAGATACGCAGTATTTT. Protein sequence: CASSFWTSGGITDTQYF.

The CDR3 is CASSYSGVSSYNEQFF. The CDR3 DNA sequence: TGTGCCAGCAGTTACTCGGGGGTGAGCTCCTACAATGAGCAGTTCTTC. This chain connects TRBV6-6 to TRBJ2-1, with D tentatively TRBD1 or TRBD2 (5 bases each). The CDR3 is 16 residues long. Between the trimmed V and J ends, which lost 0 bases and 0 bases, there was a span of 9 bases. Germline CDR1 and CDR2: MNHNY and SVGAGI (reference sequence).

This clonotype was observed at least ten times. The chain combines TRBV20-1 with TRBJ2-3, with TRBD2 matching 8 bases. The CDR3 has 14 residues. J was trimmed by 4 bases and V by 3 bases; bases with no gene match: 6. The V gene's germline CDR1 is DFQATT and CDR2 SNEGSKA (reference sequence). CDR3 DNA: TGCAGTGCTAGCACAGCGGGAGTTCCAGATACGCAGTATTTT. It translates to CSASTAGVPDTQYF.

This clonotype was observed a few times. The chain couples TRBV20-1 to TRBJ2-7; a possible D gene is TRBD1 (6 bases). CDR1 is DFQATT and CDR2 is SNEGSKA in the germline V gene (reference sequence). The CDR3 consists of 15 residues. V was cut by 3 bases and J by 2 bases, with 17 bases left in between. As DNA, the CDR3 is TGCAGTGCTAGCCTCGGGACACTGGGCACCTACGAGCAGTACTTC. It specifies CSASLGTLGTYEQYF.

This clonotype turned up a few times. The rearrangement links TRBV7-2 to TRBJ2-5; possibly TRBD1 or TRBD2 for D (5 bases each). The CDR3 runs 14 residues. Germline lookup yields CDR1 SGHTA and CDR2 FQGNSA. The V gene lost 7 bases and the J gene lost 1 base, with 13 bases spanning the gap. CDR3 bases: TGTGCCAGCAAATGGGGGTTTGGCCAAGAGACCCAGTACTTC. Protein sequence: CASKWGFGQETQYF. Together with reference TRBV7-2 and TRBJ2-5, the CDR3 gives the full variable domain: GAGVSQSPSNKVTEKGKDVELRCDPISGHTALYWYRQSLGQGLEFLIYFQGNSAPDKSGLPSDRFSAERTGGSVSTLTIQRTQQEDSAVYLCASKWGFGQETQYFGPGTRLLVL.

This clonotype was observed a few times. A read error may be the cause here, since a much bigger clone is one base away. The J gene is TRBJ2-7, the V gene TRBV28, with D perhaps TRBD1 (7 bases). Trimming removed 1 base from V and 3 bases from J, with 10 bases in between. The germline V gene has CDR1 MDHEN and CDR2 SYDVKM. The CDR3 has 14 residues. CDR3 DNA: TGTGCCAGCAGTTTATCCCAGGGGGGCTACGAGCAGTACTTC. This sequence encodes CASSLSQGGYEQYF.

The V call is TRBV5-1, the J call TRBJ2-7; D is uncertain. The V and J ends lost 0 bases and 7 bases respectively, with 11 bases between them. Germline lookup yields CDR1 SGHRS and CDR2 YFSETQ. This CDR3 has 13 amino acids. The CDR3 DNA follows: TGCGCCAGCAGCTTGGTGAGCGTTAATGAGCAGTACTTC. Its protein product is CASSLVSVNEQYF.

V and J are TRBV4-1 and TRBJ2-7, with 9 bases matching TRBD2. The V gene end was trimmed by 1 base and the J gene end by 7 bases; junction bases not matched to a gene: 8. CDR3 length equals 15 residues. The germline gives CDR1 MGHRA, CDR2 YSYEKL. The CDR3 DNA sequence: TGCGCCAGCAGCCAAGGTCAGCGGGAGGACAATGAGCAGTACTTC. This gives the protein CASSQGQREDNEQYF.

This clonotype was recorded many times. The chain couples TRBV7-2 to TRBJ1-2; D may be TRBD1 (6 bases). Trimming stripped 5 bases from V and 4 bases from J, with 11 bases between. The CDR3 runs to 13 residues. Germline-derived CDR1 and CDR2 are SGHTA and FQGNSA. The CDR3 DNA reads TGTGCCAGCAGCCCGGAGGGGGGCTATGGCTACACCTTC. The encoded protein is CASSPEGGYGYTF. The whole variable domain, filled in from reference TRBV7-2 and TRBJ1-2, reads GAGVSQSPSNKVTEKGKDVELRCDPISGHTALYWYRQSLGQGLEFLIYFQGNSAPDKSGLPSDRFSAERTGGSVSTLTIQRTQQEDSAVYLCASSPEGGYGYTFGSGTRLTVV.

The gene calls are TRBV5-5 and TRBJ1-1; D remains unclear. V shed 0 bases and J shed 4 bases, with 10 bases lying between them. CDR1 and CDR2 (germline): SGHKS, YYEKEE (reference sequence). CDR3 length: 14 amino acids. This chain's CDR3 is CASSLVPRATEAFF. The CDR3 DNA reads as TGTGCCAGCAGCTTGGTGCCGAGGGCCACTGAAGCTTTCTTT.

A few counts support this clonotype. This chain uses TRBV12-3 or TRBV12-4 with TRBJ2-1; the D call may be TRBD1 or TRBD2 (6 bases each). Gene TRBJ2-7 matches the end of the DNA better, so the J call may be wrong. CDR3 length equals 14 residues. The CDR3 DNA reads TGTGCCAGCATCCCCACGGGGGCCCACAATGAGCAGTACTTC. Residues: CASIPTGAHNEQYF.